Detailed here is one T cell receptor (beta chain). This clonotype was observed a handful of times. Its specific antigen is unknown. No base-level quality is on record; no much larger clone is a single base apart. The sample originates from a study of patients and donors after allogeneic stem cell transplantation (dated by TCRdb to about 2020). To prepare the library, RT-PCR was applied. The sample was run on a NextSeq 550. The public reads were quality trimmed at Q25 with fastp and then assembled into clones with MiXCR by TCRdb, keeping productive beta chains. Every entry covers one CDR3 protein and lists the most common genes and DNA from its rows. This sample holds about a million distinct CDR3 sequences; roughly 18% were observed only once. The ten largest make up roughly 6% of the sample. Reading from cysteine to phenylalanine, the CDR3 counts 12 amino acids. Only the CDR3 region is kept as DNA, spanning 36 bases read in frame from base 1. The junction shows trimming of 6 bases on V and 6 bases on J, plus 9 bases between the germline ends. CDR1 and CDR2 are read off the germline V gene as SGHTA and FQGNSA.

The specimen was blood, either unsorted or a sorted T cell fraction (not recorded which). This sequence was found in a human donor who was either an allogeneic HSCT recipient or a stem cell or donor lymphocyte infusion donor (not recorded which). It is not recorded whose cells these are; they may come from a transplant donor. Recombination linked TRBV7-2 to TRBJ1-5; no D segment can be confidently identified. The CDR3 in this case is CASSDLGQPQHF. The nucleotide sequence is TGTGCCAGCAGTGACCTAGGTCAGCCCCAGCATTTT.